This TCR beta chain was sequenced in a study of blood T cell repertoires in COVID-19. Germline V gene data show CDR1 as MDHEN and CDR2 as SYDVKM. V lost 3 bases, J lost 6 bases, and 21 bases lay in between. The CDR3 has 16 residues. Sequenced by immunoSEQ multiplex PCR; TCRdb stores in-frame clones only, minus some. The data show approximately 400,000 clones, with roughly 90% seen just once and around 1.2% held by the top ten. Sequencing used peripheral blood. The chain couples TRBV28 to TRBJ2-7; tentative D call: TRBD2 (6 bases). This clonotype originated in a man in his forties or fifties with acute or convalescent COVID-19. The CDR3: CASSFALRLVKSEQYF. CDR3 bases: TGTGCCAGCAGTTTCGCATTGAGACTAGTAAAATCCGAGCAGTACTTC.